Each of the 21 T cell receptor beta chains below was sequenced from the same sample in a study of glioma-infiltrating T cells after dendritic cell vaccination. As to time point: after dendritic cell vaccination, including at tumor progression/relapse. Profiled with immunoSEQ multiplex PCR; TCRdb holds only in-frame clones, not every one. The sample has 100,000 to 120,000 clones; around 90% are singletons. The starting material was blood, obtained after dendritic cell vaccination. The receptors here all came from a human donor with glioblastoma.

V gene TRBV18 combines with J gene TRBJ1-1; D possibly corresponds to TRBD1 (5 bases). The CDR3 covers 13 residues. CDR1 is KGHSH and CDR2 is LQKENI in the germline V gene. V lost 4 bases and J lost 3, with 9 bases in between. The CDR3 nucleotides are TGTGCCAGCTCACTGGGGCAGCACACTGAAGCTTTCTTT. Translated, it gives CASSLGQHTEAFF.

V is TRBV28 and J is TRBJ1-5, with 7 positions matching TRBD1. V lost 5 bases and J lost 7; bases outside the gene matches: 8. Germline V gene lookup returns CDR1 MDHEN and CDR2 SYDVKM. This CDR3 has 14 amino acids. CDR3 DNA sequence: TGTGCCAGCAGTCCCCTGACAGGGAGGCAGCCCCAGCATTTT. Residues: CASSPLTGRQPQHF.

The V and J genes are TRBV15 and TRBJ1-1; tentative D call: TRBD1 (5 bases). V dropped 3 bases and J dropped 2 bases, with 10 bases sitting between them. The CDR3 is 14 residues long. Germline V gene data show CDR1 as LNHNV and CDR2 as YYDKDF (reference sequence). The CDR3 DNA sequence: TGTGCCACCAGCAGGGGACTTACTAACACTGAAGCTTTCTTT. It yields the protein CATSRGLTNTEAFF.

The chain links TRBV6-5 to TRBJ1-1; D gene ambiguous. V lost 8 bases, J lost 0 bases, and 10 bases lay in between. The CDR3 contains 13 residues. CDR1 and CDR2 from the germline V gene are MNHEY and SVGAGI. CDR3 region: CASGGWMNTEAFF. As DNA, the CDR3 is TGTGCCAGCGGAGGCTGGATGAACACTGAAGCTTTCTTT.

The chain carries TRBV7-2 and TRBJ1-1; the D gene is possibly TRBD1 (5 bases). CDR1 SGHTA and CDR2 FQGNSA come from the germline V gene. This CDR3 comprises 16 residues. V dropped 7 bases and J dropped 1 base, with 19 bases sitting between them. The CDR3 nucleotides read TGTGCCAGCACTAATAGGGCGGGACGGACGAACACTGAAGCTTTCTTT. Its translation: CASTNRAGRTNTEAFF.

The rearrangement links TRBV5-5 to TRBJ1-2, with 8 bases fitting TRBD1. CDR1 and CDR2 (germline): SGHKS, YYEKEE (reference sequence). With V trimmed by 2 bases and J by 6 bases, 9 bases remained unmatched. There are 15 residues in the CDR3. The CDR3 sequence is CASSFGQGRWDGYTF. The CDR3 DNA sequence: TGTGCCAGCAGCTTTGGACAGGGACGGTGGGATGGCTACACCTTC.

The J gene is TRBJ2-5, the V gene TRBV6-1; no firm D call. Germline V CDR1 and CDR2: MNHNS, SASEGT. V lost 4 bases and J 7 bases, leaving 13 bases between the germline ends. There are 13 residues in the CDR3. The CDR3 coding sequence is TGTGCCAGCAGTGCTGAGGTTTATGGGACCCAGTACTTC. Translation gives CASSAEVYGTQYF.

The chain combines TRBV30 with TRBJ2-3; no clear D gene. Trimming pared 2 bases from V and 3 bases from J, leaving 3 bases between. Germline lookup yields CDR1 GTSNPN and CDR2 SVGIG (reference sequence). The CDR3 covers 11 residues. The CDR3 DNA follows: TGTGCCTGGAGTCCTACAGATACGCAGTATTTT. Encoded protein: CAWSPTDTQYF. The full variable domain, with the rest looked up from reference TRBV30 and TRBJ2-3, is SQTIHQWPATLVQPVGSPLSLECTVEGTSNPNLYWYRQAAGRGLQLLFYSVGIGQISSEVPQNLSASRPQDRQFILSSKKLLLSDSGFYLCAWSPTDTQYFGPGTRLTVL.

The rearrangement uses TRBV27 and TRBJ2-3; 15 bases agree with TRBD2. The V and J ends lost 5 bases and 0 bases, in that order; junction bases with no gene match: 9. CDR1 MNHEY and CDR2 SMNVEV come from the germline V gene (reference sequence). This CDR3 comprises 19 residues. CDR3: CASSPLGLAGGTSTDTQYF. The CDR3 coding sequence is TGTGCCAGCAGTCCGCTCGGACTAGCGGGGGGGACCAGCACAGATACGCAGTATTTT.

The rearrangement uses TRBV6-6 and TRBJ1-4; TRBD1 aligns across 7 bases. CDR1 and CDR2 from the germline V gene are MNHNY and SVGAGI (reference sequence). The CDR3 is 14 amino acids. V lost 2 bases to trimming and J lost 8 bases; unmatched junction nucleotides: 5. CDR3 in amino acids: CASSYRGRWEKLFF. In DNA, the CDR3 is TGTGCCAGCAGTTACAGGGGGCGTTGGGAAAAACTGTTTTTT.

The chain couples TRBV11-3 to TRBJ1-3; D uncertain. The germline CDR1 and CDR2 sequences are SGHNT and YENEEA. Trimming cost V 5 bases and J 2 bases, with 10 bases left between them. This CDR3 has 14 residues. The DNA for the CDR3 is TGTGCCAGCAGCCCTCTAGGTACTGGAAACACCATATATTTT. This codes for CASSPLGTGNTIYF.

This chain connects TRBV29-1 to TRBJ2-5; D remains unclear. The CDR3 runs 12 residues. Germline CDR1 and CDR2: SQVTM and ANQGSEA. Trimming took off 2 bases at V and 3 bases at J, with 7 bases between the two ends. The CDR3 nucleotides read TGCAGCGTTGAATTCTTAGAAGAGACCCAGTACTTC. As protein: CSVEFLEETQYF.

This chain uses TRBV10-1 with TRBJ2-3, with 7 bases matching TRBD2. The V gene end was trimmed by 2 bases and the J gene end by 4 bases; junction bases not matched to a gene: 15. The CDR3 sequence is 18 residues long. CDR1 and CDR2 from the germline V gene are WNHNN and SYGVQD (reference sequence). CDR3 region: CASSEEWSEGGPPDTQYF. As DNA, the CDR3 is TGCGCCAGCAGTGAGGAGTGGAGCGAGGGAGGGCCGCCAGATACGCAGTATTTT.

V usage is TRBV5-1 and J usage is TRBJ1-3; D is perhaps TRBD1 (5 bases). The V gene's germline CDR1 is SGHRS and CDR2 YFSETQ. The V and J ends lost 3 bases and 0 bases respectively, with 7 bases between them. The CDR3 sequence is 14 residues long. The CDR3 loop reads CASSSDNSGNTIYF. In DNA, the CDR3 is TGCGCCAGCAGCTCGGACAACTCTGGAAACACCATATATTTT.

The genes are TRBV29-1 and TRBJ2-3, with TRBD2 identical over 10 bases. The CDR3 length is 14 residues. CDR1 is SQVTM, CDR2 ANQGSEA, per germline. The V gene end was trimmed by 5 bases and the J gene end by 1 base; junction bases not matched to a gene: 3. The CDR3 DNA reads as TGCAGCGTTAGGCTAGCGGGAGGCACAGATACGCAGTATTTT. Translation: CSVRLAGGTDTQYF.

Here the CDR3 DNA reads TGCGCCAGCAGCTTGAGCGGCGGGGATGAAAAACTGTTTTTT. It codes for CASSLSGGDEKLFF. The rearrangement uses TRBV5-1 and TRBJ1-4, with unresolved D. Per germline, CDR1 SGHRS and CDR2 YFSETQ. This CDR3 is 14 amino acids long. The V end lost 1 base, the J end lost 6 bases, and 10 bases lay between the germline ends.

V and J are TRBV30 and TRBJ1-4; TRBD1 aligns across 7 bases. The V and J ends lost 3 bases and 8 bases, in that order; junction bases with no gene match: 9. This CDR3 is 14 amino acids long. From germline, CDR1 is GTSNPN and CDR2 SVGIG (reference sequence). The CDR3 DNA follows: TGTGCCTGGAGACGGACAGGAACCACCGAAAAACTGTTTTTT. Translated: CAWRRTGTTEKLFF.

This clone occurred a few times. The chain uses TRBV14 and TRBJ2-1, with D possibly matching TRBD2 (6 bases). The CDR3 is made up of 13 amino acids. V was pared by 5 bases and J by 6 bases, with 11 bases between. Germline CDR1 SGHDN, CDR2 FVKESK. This CDR3 is CASSIPGANEQFF. DNA of the CDR3: TGTGCCAGCAGCATACCGGGAGCCAATGAGCAGTTCTTC.

The chain has TRBV9 and TRBJ2-5, with TRBD1 matching over 8 bases. The junction had 1 base not matched to a gene; V was cut back by 2 bases and J by 4 bases. The germline V gene has CDR1 SGDLS and CDR2 YYNGEE. There are 13 residues in the CDR3. The CDR3 sequence: CASSVGQGETQYF. The CDR3 region has the DNA TGTGCCAGCAGCGTCGGACAGGGAGAGACCCAGTACTTC.

This clone was picked up a small number of times. The sample carries other DNA sequences with the same CDR3. The chain carries TRBV6-1 and TRBJ2-5, with TRBD1 matching 8 bases. The CDR3 sequence is 13 residues long. The V segment lost 5 bases and the J segment 2 bases; nucleotides outside the gene matches: 1. Germline V gene lookup returns CDR1 MNHNS and CDR2 SASEGT. CDR3 region: CASSNRGQETQYF. The CDR3 nucleotides are TGTGCCAGCAGTAACAGGGGGCAAGAGACCCAGTACTTC.

The rearrangement links TRBV19 to TRBJ1-3; D is undetermined. CDR1 and CDR2 from the germline V gene are LNHDA and SQIVND (reference sequence). This CDR3 region has 13 residues. V lost 3 bases, J lost 6 bases, and 9 bases lay in between. The CDR3 DNA reads TGTGCCAGTAGTATGGCCGAGGAAAACACCATATATTTT. Protein sequence: CASSMAEENTIYF.